The T cell receptor beta chain under discussion was sequenced for a study of beta chain features in type 1 diabetes. Study summary: On cell yields, gender and age, patients and healthy donors were similar.

Comments on this clone: Antigen specificity is unknown.

The ends were cut back, 6 bases at V and 5 bases at J, with 13 bases in the middle. Germline V lookup: CDR1 KGHSH, CDR2 LQKENI. This CDR3 region has 14 residues. Reverse transcribing all isolated RNA meant expressed TCRB transcripts were sequenced. The assay was immunoSEQ multiplex PCR, and TCRdb's table has in-frame clones only and misses some. The data contain 200,000 to 300,000 clones, roughly 22% of them seen just once; the ten biggest clones take up 0.028%. General study points: Highly expressing activated T cells could be over-counted with a cDNA template. Type 1 diabetes patients showed fewer insertions and more deletions at VDJ junctions. Moderately but significantly shorter TCRB CDR3s were found in Type 1 diabetes patients in all four CD4+ subsets. A greater similarity of naive, central memory and Treg TCRB repertoires was seen among patients than among healthy donors.

The J gene is TRBJ1-4, the V gene TRBV18; TRBD1 might be the D (5 bases). The sample taken for sequencing was naive CD4+ T cells from blood. The receptor comes from a woman aged 40 to 55 with type 1 diabetes. The CDR3 nucleotides read TGTGCCAGCTCTTACCAGACAGAAAATGAAAAACTGTTTTTT. This gives the protein CASSYQTENEKLFF.